Described below is a single T cell receptor (beta chain) sequence and its context. The authors' processing: Estimates of nucleated cell counts were drawn from the amplification of reference gene primers. Sequencing used immunoSEQ multiplex PCR; TCRdb keeps in-frame clones, though not all of them. V, J and clone size reflect that table, while D and trimming were determined from the DNA. The data contain about 120,000 clones, about 86% of them seen just once; the ten biggest clones take up roughly 0.94%. The data derive from a study of blood T cell repertoires in COVID-19. Turning to the study itself: The samples span acute and convalescent COVID-19 from the United States, Italy and Spain. T cells, B-cell-depleted T cells, or PBMCs provided the cDNA or gDNA that served as material.

CDR3 size: 15 residues. Unmatched junction bases numbered 3, after V lost 2 bases and J lost 3 bases. The V gene's germline CDR1 is LNHDA and CDR2 SQIVND (reference sequence). This receptor was taken from a woman aged 45-65 years with active or convalescent COVID-19. V gene TRBV19 combines with J gene TRBJ1-4; 7 nucleotides match TRBD1. The source material was peripheral blood. In DNA, the CDR3 is TGTGCCAGTAGTATACACAGGGGATCTAATGAAAAACTGTTTTTT. Translation: CASSIHRGSNEKLFF. Using reference TRBV19 and TRBJ1-4 for the parts outside the CDR3, the full variable domain is DGGITQSPKYLFRKEGQNVTLSCEQNLNHDAMYWYRQDPGQGLRLIYYSQIVNDFQKGDIAEGYSVSREKKESFPLTVTSAQKNPTAFYLCASSIHRGSNEKLFFGSGTQLSVL.